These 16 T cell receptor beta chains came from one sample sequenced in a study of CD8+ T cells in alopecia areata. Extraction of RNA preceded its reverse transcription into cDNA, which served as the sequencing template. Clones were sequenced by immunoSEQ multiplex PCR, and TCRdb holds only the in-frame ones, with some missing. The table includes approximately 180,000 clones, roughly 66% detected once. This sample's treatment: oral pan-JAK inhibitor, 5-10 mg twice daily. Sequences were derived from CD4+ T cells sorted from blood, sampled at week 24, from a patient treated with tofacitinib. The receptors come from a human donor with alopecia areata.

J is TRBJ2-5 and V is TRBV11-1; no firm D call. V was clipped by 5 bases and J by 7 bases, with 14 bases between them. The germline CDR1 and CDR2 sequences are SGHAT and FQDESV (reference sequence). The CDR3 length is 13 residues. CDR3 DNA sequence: TGTGCCAGCAGCGCTACGGACCCTGGGACCCAGTACTTC. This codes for CASSATDPGTQYF.

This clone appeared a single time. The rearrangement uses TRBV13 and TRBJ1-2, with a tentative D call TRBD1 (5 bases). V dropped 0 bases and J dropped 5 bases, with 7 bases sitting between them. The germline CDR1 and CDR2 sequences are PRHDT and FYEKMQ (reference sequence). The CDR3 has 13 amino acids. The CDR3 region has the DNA TGTGCCAGCAGCTTAGGGGGGGTATATGGCTACACCTTC. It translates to CASSLGGVYGYTF. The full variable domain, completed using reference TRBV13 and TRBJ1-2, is AAGVIQSPRHLIKEKRETATLKCYPIPRHDTVYWYQQGPGQDPQFLISFYEKMQSDKGSIPDRFSAQQFSDYHSELNMSSLELGDSALYFCASSLGGVYGYTFGSGTRLTVV.

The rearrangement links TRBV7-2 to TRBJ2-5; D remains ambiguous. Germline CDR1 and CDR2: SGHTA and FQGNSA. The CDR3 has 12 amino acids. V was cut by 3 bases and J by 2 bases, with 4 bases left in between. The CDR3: CASSFGQETQYF. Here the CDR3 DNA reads TGTGCCAGCAGCTTCGGTCAAGAGACCCAGTACTTC.

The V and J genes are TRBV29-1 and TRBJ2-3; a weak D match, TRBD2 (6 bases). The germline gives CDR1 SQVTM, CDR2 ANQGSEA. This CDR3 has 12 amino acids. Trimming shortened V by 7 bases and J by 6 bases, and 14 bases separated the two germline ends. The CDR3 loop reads CSGRDAGDTQYF. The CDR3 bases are TGCAGCGGCCGGGACGCGGGGGATACGCAGTATTTT.

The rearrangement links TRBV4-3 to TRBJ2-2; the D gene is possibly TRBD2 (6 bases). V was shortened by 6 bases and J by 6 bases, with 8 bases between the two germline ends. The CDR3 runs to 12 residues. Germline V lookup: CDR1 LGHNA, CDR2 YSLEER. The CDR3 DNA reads TGCGCCAGCAGGGAGGGGCCCGGGGAGCTGTTTTTT. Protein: CASREGPGELFF.

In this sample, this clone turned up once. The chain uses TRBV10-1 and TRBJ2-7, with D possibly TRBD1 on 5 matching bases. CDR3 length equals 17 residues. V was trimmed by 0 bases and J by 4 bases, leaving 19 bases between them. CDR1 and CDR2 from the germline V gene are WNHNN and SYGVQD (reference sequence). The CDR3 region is CASSESPPLRDGYEQYF. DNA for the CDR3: TGCGCCAGCAGTGAGTCTCCCCCCCTCAGGGATGGTTACGAGCAGTACTTC.

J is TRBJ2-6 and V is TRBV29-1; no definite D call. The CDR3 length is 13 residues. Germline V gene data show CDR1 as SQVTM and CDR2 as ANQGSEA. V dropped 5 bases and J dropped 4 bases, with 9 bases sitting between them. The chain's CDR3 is CSVHWNGANVLTF. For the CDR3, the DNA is TGCAGCGTTCACTGGAACGGGGCCAACGTCCTGACTTTC.

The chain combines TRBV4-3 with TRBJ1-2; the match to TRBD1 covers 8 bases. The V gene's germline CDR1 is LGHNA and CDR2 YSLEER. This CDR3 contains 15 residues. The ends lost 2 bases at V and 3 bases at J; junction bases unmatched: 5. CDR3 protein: CASSQLSTGDYGYTF. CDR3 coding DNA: TGCGCCAGCAGCCAACTTTCGACAGGGGACTATGGCTACACCTTC.

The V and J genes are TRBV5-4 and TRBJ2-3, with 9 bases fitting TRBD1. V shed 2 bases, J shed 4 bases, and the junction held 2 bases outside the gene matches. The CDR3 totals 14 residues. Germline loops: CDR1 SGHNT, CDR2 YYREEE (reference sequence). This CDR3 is CASSFGTGPDTQYF. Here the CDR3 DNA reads TGTGCCAGCAGCTTTGGGACAGGGCCAGATACGCAGTATTTT. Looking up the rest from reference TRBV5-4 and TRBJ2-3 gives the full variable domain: ETGVTQSPTHLIKTRGQQVTLRCSSQSGHNTVSWYQQALGQGPQFIFQYYREEENGRGNFPPRFSGLQFPNYSSELNVNALELDDSALYLCASSFGTGPDTQYFGPGTRLTVL.

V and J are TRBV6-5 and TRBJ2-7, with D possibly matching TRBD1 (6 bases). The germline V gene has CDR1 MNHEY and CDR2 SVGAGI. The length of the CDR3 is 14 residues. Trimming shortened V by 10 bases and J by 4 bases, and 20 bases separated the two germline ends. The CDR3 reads CATTTGQGGYEQYF. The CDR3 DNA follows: TGTGCCACCACTACAGGGCAGGGCGGATACGAGCAGTACTTC.

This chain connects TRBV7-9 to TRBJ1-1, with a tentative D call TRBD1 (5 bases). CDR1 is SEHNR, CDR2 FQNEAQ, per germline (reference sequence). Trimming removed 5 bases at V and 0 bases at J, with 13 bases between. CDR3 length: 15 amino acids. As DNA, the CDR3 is TGTGCCAGCAGCCGCGGGGGAACTATGAACACTGAAGCTTTCTTT. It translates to CASSRGGTMNTEAFF. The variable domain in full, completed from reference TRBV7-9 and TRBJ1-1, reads DTGVSQNPRHKITKRGQNVTFRCDPISEHNRLYWYRQTLGQGPEFLTYFQNEAQLEKSRLLSDRFSAERPKGSFSTLEIQRTEQGDSAMYLCASSRGGTMNTEAFFGQGTRLTVV.

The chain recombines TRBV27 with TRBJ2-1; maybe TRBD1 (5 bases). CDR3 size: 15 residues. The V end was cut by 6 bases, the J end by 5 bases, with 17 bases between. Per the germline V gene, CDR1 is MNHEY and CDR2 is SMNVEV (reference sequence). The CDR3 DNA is TGTGCCAGCAGGGTAAGGCAGGGTACCGACAATGAGCAGTTCTTC. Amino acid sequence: CASRVRQGTDNEQFF.

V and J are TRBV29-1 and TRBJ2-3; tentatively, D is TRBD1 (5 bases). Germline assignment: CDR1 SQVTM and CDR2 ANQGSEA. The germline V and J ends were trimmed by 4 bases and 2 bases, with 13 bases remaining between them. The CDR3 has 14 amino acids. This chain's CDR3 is CSVVVRGLTDTQYF. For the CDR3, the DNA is TGCAGCGTTGTCGTAAGGGGCCTCACAGATACGCAGTATTTT.

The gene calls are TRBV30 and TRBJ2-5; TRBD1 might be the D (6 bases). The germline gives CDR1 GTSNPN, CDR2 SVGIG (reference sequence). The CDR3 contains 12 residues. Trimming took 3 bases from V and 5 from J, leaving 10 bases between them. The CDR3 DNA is TGTGCCTGGAGAGGGGGTACGGAGACCCAGTACTTC. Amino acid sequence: CAWRGGTETQYF.

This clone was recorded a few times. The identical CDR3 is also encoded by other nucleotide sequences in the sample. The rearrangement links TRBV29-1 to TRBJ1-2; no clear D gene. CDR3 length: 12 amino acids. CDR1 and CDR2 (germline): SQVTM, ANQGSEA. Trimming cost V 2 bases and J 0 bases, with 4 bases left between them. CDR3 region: CSVETANYGYTF. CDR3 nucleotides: TGCAGCGTTGAAACAGCTAACTATGGCTACACCTTC.

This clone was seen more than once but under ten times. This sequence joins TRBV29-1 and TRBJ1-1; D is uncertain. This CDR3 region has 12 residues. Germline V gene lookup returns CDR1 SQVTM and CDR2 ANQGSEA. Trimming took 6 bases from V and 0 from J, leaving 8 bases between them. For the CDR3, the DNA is TGCAGCGTCGTGCAAGTGAACACTGAAGCTTTCTTT. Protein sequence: CSVVQVNTEAFF.